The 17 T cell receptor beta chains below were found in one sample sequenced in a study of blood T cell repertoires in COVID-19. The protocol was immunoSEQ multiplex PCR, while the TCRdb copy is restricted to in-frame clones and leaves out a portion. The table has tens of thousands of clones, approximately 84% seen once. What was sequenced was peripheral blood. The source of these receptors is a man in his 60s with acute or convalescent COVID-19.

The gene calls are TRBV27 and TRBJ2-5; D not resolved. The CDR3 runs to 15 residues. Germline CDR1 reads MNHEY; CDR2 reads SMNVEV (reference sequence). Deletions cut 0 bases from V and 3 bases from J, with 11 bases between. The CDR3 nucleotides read TGTGCCAGCAGTTTATCGTGGCAGAAAAAAGAGACCCAGTACTTC. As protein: CASSLSWQKKETQYF.

This CDR3 is CAGGTGVTEAFF. The CDR3 DNA is TGTGCCGGAGGTACAGGGGTCACTGAAGCTTTCTTT. V usage is TRBV13 and J usage is TRBJ1-1; 7 bases match TRBD1. Germline CDR1 and CDR2: PRHDT and FYEKMQ (reference sequence). The V gene end was trimmed by 11 bases and the J gene end by 4 bases; junction bases not matched to a gene: 7. This CDR3 is 12 amino acids long. The full variable domain, completed using reference TRBV13 and TRBJ1-1, is AAGVIQSPRHLIKEKRETATLKCYPIPRHDTVYWYQQGPGQDPQFLISFYEKMQSDKGSIPDRFSAQQFSDYHSELNMSSLELGDSALYFCAGGTGVTEAFFGQGTRLTVV.

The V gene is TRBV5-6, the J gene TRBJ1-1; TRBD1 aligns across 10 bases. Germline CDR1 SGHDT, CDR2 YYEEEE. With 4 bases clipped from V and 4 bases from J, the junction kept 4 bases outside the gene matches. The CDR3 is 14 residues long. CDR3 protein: CASSRQGASTEAFF. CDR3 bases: TGTGCCAGCAGCCGACAGGGGGCGAGCACTGAAGCTTTCTTT.

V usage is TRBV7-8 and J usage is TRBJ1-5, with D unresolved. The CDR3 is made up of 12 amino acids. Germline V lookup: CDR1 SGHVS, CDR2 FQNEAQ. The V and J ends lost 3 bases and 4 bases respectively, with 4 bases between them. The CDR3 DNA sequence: TGTGCCAGCAGCTTCCCGAATCAGCCCCAGCATTTT. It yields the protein CASSFPNQPQHF.

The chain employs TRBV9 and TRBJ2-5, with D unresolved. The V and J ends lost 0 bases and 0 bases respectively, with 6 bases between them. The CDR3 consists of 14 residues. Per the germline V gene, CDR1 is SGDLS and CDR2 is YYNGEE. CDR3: CASSVGANQETQYF. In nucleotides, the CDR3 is TGTGCCAGCAGCGTAGGGGCCAACCAAGAGACCCAGTACTTC.

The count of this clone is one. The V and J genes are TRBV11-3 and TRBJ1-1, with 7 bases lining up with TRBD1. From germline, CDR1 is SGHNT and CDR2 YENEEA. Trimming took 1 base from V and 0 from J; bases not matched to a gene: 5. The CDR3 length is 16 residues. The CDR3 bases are TGTGCCAGCAGCTTAGGGCCCAGGGGGATGAACACTGAAGCTTTCTTT. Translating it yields CASSLGPRGMNTEAFF.

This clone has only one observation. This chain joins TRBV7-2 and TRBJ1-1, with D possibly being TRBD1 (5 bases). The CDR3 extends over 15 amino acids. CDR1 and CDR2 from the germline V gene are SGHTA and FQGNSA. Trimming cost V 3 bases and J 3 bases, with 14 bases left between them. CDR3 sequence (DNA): TGTGCCAGCAGCTTCGTCCAGGGTCCTTACACTGAAGCTTTCTTT. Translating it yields CASSFVQGPYTEAFF.

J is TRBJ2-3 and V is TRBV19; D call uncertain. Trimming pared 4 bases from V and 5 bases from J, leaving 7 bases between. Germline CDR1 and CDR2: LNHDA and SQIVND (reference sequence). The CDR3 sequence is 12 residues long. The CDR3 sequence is CASSNLGDTQYF. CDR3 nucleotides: TGTGCCAGTAGTAACCTAGGAGATACGCAGTATTTT.

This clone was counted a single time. The CDR3, as DNA: TGTGCCAGCAGTCCCACTCGGACAGGGGTAGTCTACGAGCAGTACTTC. Translating gives CASSPTRTGVVYEQYF. This chain links TRBV27 with TRBJ2-7, with 9 positions matching TRBD1. Looked up from germline, CDR1 is MNHEY and CDR2 is SMNVEV (reference sequence). The J segment lost 3 bases and the V segment lost 5 bases, leaving 11 bases of the junction unmatched. This CDR3 has 16 residues.

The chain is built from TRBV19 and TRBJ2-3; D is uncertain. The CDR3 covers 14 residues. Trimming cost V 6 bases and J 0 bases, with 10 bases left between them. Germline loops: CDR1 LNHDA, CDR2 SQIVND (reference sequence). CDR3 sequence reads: CASRIDLSTDTQYF. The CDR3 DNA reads TGTGCCAGTAGGATTGACTTGAGCACAGATACGCAGTATTTT.

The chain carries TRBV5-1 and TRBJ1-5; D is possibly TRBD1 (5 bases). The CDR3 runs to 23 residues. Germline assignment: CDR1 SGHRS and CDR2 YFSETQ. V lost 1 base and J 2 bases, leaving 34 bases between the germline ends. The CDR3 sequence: CASSLCLLIGRYCPTVCNQPQHF. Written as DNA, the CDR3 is TGCGCCAGCAGCTTGTGTTTACTTATAGGTAGATATTGCCCGACAGTCTGCAATCAGCCCCAGCATTTT.

CDR3: CASSTGQPSRNQPQHF. CDR3 sequence (DNA): TGTGCCAGCAGCACCGGACAGCCAAGTAGGAATCAGCCCCAGCATTTT. The V and J genes are TRBV7-9 and TRBJ1-5, with a weak D call TRBD1 (6 bases). CDR1 SEHNR and CDR2 FQNEAQ come from the germline V gene (reference sequence). The CDR3 runs 16 residues. The ends were cut back, 5 bases at V and 4 bases at J, with 18 bases in the middle.

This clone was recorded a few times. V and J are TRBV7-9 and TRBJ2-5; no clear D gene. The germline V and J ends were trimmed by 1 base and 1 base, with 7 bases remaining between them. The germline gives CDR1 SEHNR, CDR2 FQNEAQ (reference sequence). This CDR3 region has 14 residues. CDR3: CASSLDASQETQYF. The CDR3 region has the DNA TGTGCCAGCAGCTTAGATGCGTCCCAAGAGACCCAGTACTTC.

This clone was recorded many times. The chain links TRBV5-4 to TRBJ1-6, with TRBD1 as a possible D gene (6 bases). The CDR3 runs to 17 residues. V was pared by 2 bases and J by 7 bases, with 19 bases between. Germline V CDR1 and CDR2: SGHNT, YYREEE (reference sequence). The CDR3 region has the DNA TGTGCCAGCAGCTTCCTACAGGCGGCTAGGGGGAATTCACCCCTCCACTTT. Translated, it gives CASSFLQAARGNSPLHF.

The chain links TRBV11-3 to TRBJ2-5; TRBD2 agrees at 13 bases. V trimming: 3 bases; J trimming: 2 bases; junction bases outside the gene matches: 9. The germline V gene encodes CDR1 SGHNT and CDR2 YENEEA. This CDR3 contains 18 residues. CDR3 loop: CASSFRTSGGRGQETQYF. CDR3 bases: TGTGCCAGCAGCTTCAGGACTAGCGGGGGCCGCGGTCAAGAGACCCAGTACTTC. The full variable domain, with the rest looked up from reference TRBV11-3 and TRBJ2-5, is EAGVVQSPRYKIIEKKQPVAFWCNPISGHNTLYWYLQNLGQGPELLIRYENEEAVDDSQLPKDRFSAERLKGVDSTLKIQPAELGDSAVYLCASSFRTSGGRGQETQYFGPGTRLLVL.

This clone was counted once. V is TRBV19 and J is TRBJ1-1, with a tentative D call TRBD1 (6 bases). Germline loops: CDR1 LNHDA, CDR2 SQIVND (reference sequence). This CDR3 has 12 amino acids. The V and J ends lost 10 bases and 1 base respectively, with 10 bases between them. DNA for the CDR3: TGTGCCACCGGACAGCAGAACACTGAAGCTTTCTTT. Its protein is CATGQQNTEAFF. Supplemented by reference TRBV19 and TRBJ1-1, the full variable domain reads DGGITQSPKYLFRKEGQNVTLSCEQNLNHDAMYWYRQDPGQGLRLIYYSQIVNDFQKGDIAEGYSVSREKKESFPLTVTSAQKNPTAFYLCATGQQNTEAFFGQGTRLTVV.

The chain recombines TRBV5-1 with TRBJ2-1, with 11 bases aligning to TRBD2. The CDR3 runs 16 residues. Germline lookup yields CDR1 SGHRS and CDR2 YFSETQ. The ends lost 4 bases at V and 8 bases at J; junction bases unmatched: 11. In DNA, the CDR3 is TGCGCCAGCAGCAAGGCACCGGGACTAGCGGCCCATGAGCAGTTCTTC. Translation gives CASSKAPGLAAHEQFF.